These T cell receptor beta chains were read from a single sample in a study of identical twins. TCRdb re-derived calls from the 5' RACE reads in MiXCR, one entry per CDR3 protein. The sample includes some 710,000 distinct CDR3 sequences, around 5.7% of them seen just once. The sequenced sample was naive T cells sorted from blood. The source is a young man in good health. CDR3s include the opening cysteine and the closing phenylalanine or tryptophan. Fields, in order: V gene, clone size, J gene, D gene, CDR3 DNA, CDR3 protein. The D gene is left open where the match is weak. Size values are once, few and many counts, or a class for expanded clones, and some rows have none.

TRBV20-1	many	TRBJ2-4	-	TGCAGTGCCAGGAGGGGTCTGGGGTGGGGGGAAGAAAACATTCAGTACTTC	CSARRGLGWGEENIQYF
TRBV12-3/TRBV12-4	many	TRBJ2-3	TRBD1	TGTGCCAGCAGTACAACGGGACAGGGCGCCACAGATACGCAGTATTTT	CASSTTGQGATDTQYF
TRBV6-2/TRBV6-3	many	TRBJ2-3	TRBD1	TGTGCCAGCAGTTATTCCGGACAGGGAAGCACAGATACGCAGTATTTT	CASSYSGQGSTDTQYF
TRBV5-1	many	TRBJ2-2	TRBD1	TGCGCCAGCAGCTTGGCTGGGACAGACACCGGGGAGCTGTTTTTT	CASSLAGTDTGELFF
TRBV6-2/TRBV6-3	few	TRBJ2-3	TRBD2	TGTGCCAGCAGCTCCGTGCTTGATCTTGCGGGAGTGAGAAATACGCAGTATTTT	CASSSVLDLAGVRNTQYF
TRBV5-6	many	TRBJ1-1	-	TGTGCCAGCAGCTCGGTAATGGGGGAAGCTTTCTTT	CASSSVMGEAFF
TRBV11-2	-	TRBJ1-4	-	TGTGCCAGCAGCTTAGAGAATGAAAAACTGTTTTTT	CASSLENEKLFF
TRBV27	-	TRBJ2-5	-	TGTGCCAGCAGTTTACATCGGGCTCAAGAGACCCAGTACTTC	CASSLHRAQETQYF
TRBV7-9	-	TRBJ2-7	TRBD2	TGTGCCAGCAGCCACACAAGCGGGAGGGCTAGGGAGCAGTACTTC	CASSHTSGRAREQYF
TRBV20-1	many	TRBJ1-2	-	TGCAGTGCGGCGGGGGGGGATGGCTACACCTTC	CSAAGGDGYTF
TRBV24-1	many	TRBJ2-1	-	TGTGCCACCAGAAGCCTGCAAGACGATGAGCAGTTCTTC	CATRSLQDDEQFF
TRBV15	-	TRBJ2-5	-	TGTGCCACCAGCAGAGATTCTAGAGCTCAAGAGACCCAGTACTTC	CATSRDSRAQETQYF
TRBV7-3	-	TRBJ2-3	-	TGTGCCAGCAGCTTAAAGCCCAGGGTTGGAGATACGCAGTATTTT	CASSLKPRVGDTQYF
TRBV5-1	few	TRBJ2-1	TRBD2	TGCGCCAGCAGGGTGGCGGGAGGTCGCCGGGATGAGCAGTTCTTC	CASRVAGGRRDEQFF
TRBV6-5	many	TRBJ2-7	-	TGTGCCAGCAGTTACGGTGACTACGCCTACGAGCAGTACTTC	CASSYGDYAYEQYF
TRBV4-3	few	TRBJ2-1	TRBD2	TGCGCCAGCAACCCAACCCGGACTAGCGGGAGTCCGAATGAGCAGTTCTTC	CASNPTRTSGSPNEQFF
TRBV20-1	many	TRBJ2-5	-	TGCAGTGCTACTGGCGCCGCTTGGGCCCAGTACTTC	CSATGAAWAQYF
TRBV5-6	-	TRBJ1-1	-	TGTGCCAGCAGCGCCGACTCAGCGGGGACTGAAGCTTTCTTT	CASSADSAGTEAFF
TRBV7-9	many	TRBJ2-7	-	TGTGCCACTCAAAGGGACTTAACGACCTACGAGCAGTACTTC	CATQRDLTTYEQYF
TRBV20-1	many	TRBJ1-1	-	TGCAGTGCGCCCGTGGGGTACACTGAAGCTTTCTTT	CSAPVGYTEAFF
TRBV5-1	many	TRBJ2-1	-	TGCGCCAGCTCCACCTCTGGCTGGGGCGCTAGCAATGAGCAGTTCTTC	CASSTSGWGASNEQFF
TRBV15	many	TRBJ2-1	-	TGTGCCACCAGCGGACGGCAGGGGAAGGGCAATGAGCAGTTCTTC	CATSGRQGKGNEQFF
TRBV10-2	many	TRBJ2-5	TRBD2	TGCGCCAGCAGTGAGCCGACTAGCGGGAGGTACCAAGAGACCCAGTACTTC	CASSEPTSGRYQETQYF
TRBV25-1	few	TRBJ2-4	TRBD2	TGTGCCAGCAGCTTAGCGGGAGAGGTAAACATTCAGTACTTC	CASSLAGEVNIQYF
TRBV5-1	few	TRBJ2-1	-	TGCGCCAGCAGCCCCGAACCCGGGCGGGATGAGCAGTTCTTC	CASSPEPGRDEQFF
TRBV18	many	TRBJ1-1	-	TGTGCCAGCTCACCGAAGGGCAGCGGTCTCTTGTTGGCTTTCTTT	CASSPKGSGLLLAFF
TRBV12-3/TRBV12-4	many	TRBJ1-1	-	TGTGCCAGCAGTTTAGCAACTTCCAGACTTGAAGCTTTCTTT	CASSLATSRLEAFF
TRBV7-2	many	TRBJ1-1	TRBD1	TGTGCCAGCAGCCCAACAGGGGCACTGAACACTGAAGCTTTCTTT	CASSPTGALNTEAFF